The 20 T cell receptor beta chains presented below share a single source sample, sequenced in a study of blood T cell repertoires in COVID-19. Using immunoSEQ multiplex PCR, the repertoire was profiled, and TCRdb retains in-frame clones only, with some absent. Of roughly 250,000 clones listed, about four fifths are singletons. The sample taken for sequencing was peripheral blood. These receptors came from a woman over 75 with acute or convalescent COVID-19.

The chain is built from TRBV18 and TRBJ2-7; no firm D call. The germline V gene encodes CDR1 KGHSH and CDR2 LQKENI. V shed 3 bases and J shed 3 bases, with 12 bases lying between them. The CDR3 covers 14 residues. DNA for the CDR3: TGTGCCAGCTCACCTGAGGCCGGATACTACGAGCAGTACTTC. This gives the protein CASSPEAGYYEQYF.

J is TRBJ2-7 and V is TRBV27; a weak D match, TRBD1 (6 bases). The CDR3 is 16 amino acids. Germline lookup yields CDR1 MNHEY and CDR2 SMNVEV (reference sequence). Trimming removed 6 bases from V and 2 bases from J, with 20 bases in between. The CDR3 loop reads CASRPPGGGPTYEQYF. In DNA form, the CDR3 reads TGTGCCAGCAGACCTCCGGGTGGGGGCCCAACCTACGAGCAGTACTTC.

The V and J genes are TRBV15 and TRBJ1-6; a possible D gene is TRBD1 (5 bases). V was pared by 1 base and J by 6 bases, with 16 bases between. This CDR3 is built from 17 residues. Germline assignment: CDR1 LNHNV and CDR2 YYDKDF (reference sequence). The CDR3 here is CATSRGRAPVGNSPLHF. The CDR3 region has the DNA TGTGCCACCAGCAGAGGCAGGGCCCCCGTTGGTAATTCACCCCTCCACTTT.

The chain couples TRBV30 to TRBJ1-1; perhaps TRBD1 as D (5 bases). The germline V gene has CDR1 GTSNPN and CDR2 SVGIG (reference sequence). V was pared by 4 bases and J by 4 bases, with 13 bases between. The CDR3 totals 13 residues. CDR3 nucleotide sequence: TGTGCCTGGAATTTGGGGCAGACCACTGAAGCTTTCTTT. This sequence encodes CAWNLGQTTEAFF.

This clone appeared once. The chain has TRBV30 and TRBJ2-3; perhaps TRBD2 as D (6 bases). Trimming removed 0 bases from V and 0 bases from J, with 13 bases in between. The CDR3 loop spans 16 amino acids. From germline, CDR1 is GTSNPN and CDR2 SVGIG (reference sequence). The CDR3 nucleotides are TGTGCCTGGAGTGTACTTGGGGGGTCCAGCACAGATACGCAGTATTTT. Translated, it gives CAWSVLGGSSTDTQYF.

The chain has TRBV5-4 and TRBJ1-5, with TRBD1 matching 11 bases. The CDR3 has 16 amino acids. Germline-derived CDR1 and CDR2 are SGHNT and YYREEE (reference sequence). The J segment lost 4 bases and the V segment lost 1 base, leaving 4 bases of the junction unmatched. The CDR3 reads CASSLSGQGANQPQHF. The CDR3 nucleotides read TGTGCCAGCAGCTTGAGCGGACAGGGGGCGAATCAGCCCCAGCATTTT.

This clone was counted a few times. The chain is built from TRBV4-2 and TRBJ2-7, with D possibly being TRBD2 (5 bases). The CDR3 totals 17 residues. Germline V gene lookup returns CDR1 LGHNA and CDR2 YNFKEQ. The V gene lost 0 bases and the J gene lost 5 bases, with 20 bases spanning the gap. CDR3 sequence reads: CASSQDLGSSPPDEQYF. CDR3 sequence (DNA): TGTGCCAGCAGCCAAGATCTTGGGAGTAGTCCCCCAGACGAGCAGTACTTC.

The chain carries TRBV4-2 and TRBJ2-5; 15 positions agree with TRBD2. V shed 4 bases and J 2 bases; nucleotides not matched to a gene: 2. The CDR3 spans 16 residues. Germline V lookup: CDR1 LGHNA, CDR2 YNFKEQ. CDR3 coding DNA: TGTGCCAGCAGCCCGGGACTAGCGGGGGGTCAAGAGACCCAGTACTTC. Residues: CASSPGLAGGQETQYF.

The chain employs TRBV7-9 and TRBJ2-1, with TRBD2 identical over 13 bases. CDR1 SEHNR and CDR2 FQNEAQ come from the germline V gene (reference sequence). With V trimmed by 2 bases and J by 7 bases, 5 bases remained unmatched. The CDR3 runs 16 residues. CDR3: CASSLPGLAGVNEQFF. CDR3 sequence (DNA): TGTGCCAGCAGCTTACCTGGACTAGCGGGGGTTAATGAGCAGTTCTTC.

The gene calls are TRBV30 and TRBJ1-2, with D maybe TRBD1 (5 bases). Trimming took off 1 base at V and 0 bases at J, with 12 bases between the two ends. The CDR3 extends over 15 amino acids. In germline, CDR1 is GTSNPN, CDR2 SVGIG (reference sequence). The CDR3 loop reads CAWSDTMTANYGYTF. The CDR3, as DNA: TGTGCCTGGAGTGACACTATGACAGCTAACTATGGCTACACCTTC.

The V call is TRBV6-5, the J call TRBJ2-3; D remains ambiguous. CDR3 length: 14 amino acids. Per germline, CDR1 MNHEY and CDR2 SVGAGI. V gave up 0 bases and J gave up 6 bases, with 10 bases separating them. The CDR3 sequence is CASSYSIGYDTQYF. DNA of the CDR3: TGTGCCAGCAGTTACTCGATCGGGTATGATACGCAGTATTTT.

V usage is TRBV5-8 and J usage is TRBJ1-1; D may be TRBD1 (5 bases). Trimming pared 4 bases from V and 10 bases from J, leaving 8 bases between. CDR1 and CDR2 from the germline V gene are SGHTS and YDEGEE. CDR3 length: 10 residues. CDR3 coding DNA: TGTGCCAGCAGCCCTAGGGGAGCTTTCTTT. This codes for CASSPRGAFF.

A remark on this clone: This specimen includes other DNA sequences encoding the same CDR3. The chain combines TRBV9 with TRBJ1-5; D uncertain. The V end lost 0 bases, the J end lost 7 bases, and 8 bases lay between the germline ends. The CDR3 contains 13 residues. Per the germline V gene, CDR1 is SGDLS and CDR2 is YYNGEE. The CDR3 DNA sequence: TGTGCCAGCAGCGTAGATCCCGTACAGCCCCAGCATTTT. This encodes CASSVDPVQPQHF.

The gene calls are TRBV2 and TRBJ1-2, with 8 bases fitting TRBD1. V was pared by 3 bases and J by 4 bases, with 4 bases of the junction left unmatched. The CDR3 spans 14 residues. From germline, CDR1 is SNHLY and CDR2 FYNNEI. The CDR3 nucleotides are TGTGCCAGCAGTGAGAGGACAGGGACCTATGGCTACACCTTC. This encodes CASSERTGTYGYTF.

This chain links TRBV7-9 with TRBJ1-6; 11 nucleotides agree with TRBD1. With 5 bases clipped from V and 8 bases from J, the junction kept 17 bases outside the gene matches. CDR1 SEHNR and CDR2 FQNEAQ come from the germline V gene (reference sequence). This CDR3 region has 19 residues. The chain's CDR3 is CASSPYFGGPGQGDSPLHF. DNA of the CDR3: TGTGCCAGCAGCCCCTATTTCGGGGGACCGGGACAGGGGGATTCACCCCTCCACTTT.

V is TRBV28 and J is TRBJ1-5, with 7 bases aligning to TRBD1. Germline V gene sequence: CDR1 MDHEN, CDR2 SYDVKM. This CDR3 is built from 16 residues. V shed 5 bases, J shed 3 bases, and the junction held 10 bases outside the gene matches. CDR3 loop: CASSPLGQASNQPQHF. In DNA, the CDR3 is TGTGCCAGCAGTCCGCTAGGACAGGCTTCCAATCAGCCCCAGCATTTT.

This clone was counted once. This chain uses TRBV18 with TRBJ1-5; 7 bases map to TRBD1. Germline CDR1 reads KGHSH; CDR2 reads LQKENI. This CDR3 has 13 residues. The junction had 4 bases not matched to a gene; V was cut back by 3 bases and J by 8 bases. The CDR3, as DNA: TGTGCCAGCTCACCGGACAGGTTTGAGCCCCAGCATTTT. It translates to CASSPDRFEPQHF.

The chain is built from TRBV28 and TRBJ2-1; 9 bases fit TRBD2. The CDR3 length is 14 residues. With V trimmed by 2 bases and J by 4 bases, 0 bases remained unmatched. Germline loops: CDR1 MDHEN, CDR2 SYDVKM. Written as DNA, the CDR3 is TGTGCCAGCAGTTTAGCGGGGGGGTACAATGAGCAGTTCTTC. Residues: CASSLAGGYNEQFF.

The rearrangement joins TRBV10-2 to TRBJ1-1; possibly TRBD1 for D (6 bases). Trimming stripped 3 bases from V and 4 bases from J, with 12 bases between. This CDR3 region has 14 residues. Germline values: CDR1 WSHSY, CDR2 SAAADI. CDR3 sequence reads: CASSEGGGGTEAFF. CDR3 DNA sequence: TGCGCCAGCAGTGAAGGGGGTGGGGGCACTGAAGCTTTCTTT.

The gene calls are TRBV12-2 and TRBJ1-2. TRBV12-2 is an annotated pseudogene. CDR3 length: 15 amino acids. The CDR3 DNA reads as TGTGCAAGTCGCTCAAAAAGGGGGGGCGCCTATGGCTACACCTTC. Translating it yields CASRSKRGGAYGYTF.